This TCR beta chain derives from a study of early T cells in non-severe SARS-CoV-2 infection (dated by TCRdb to about 2021). With regard to the full study: Because TCR sequencing was done on bulk RNA from unsorted whole blood, the alpha and beta chains could not be paired.

The library relied on 5' RACE. Sequencer: NextSeq 500. In the TCR library protocol, unique molecular identifiers were attached to individual cDNA molecules to correct for PCR bias and sequencing error. Both TCR alpha and beta chains were sequenced, and tight co-correlation was observed between alpha and beta sequence abundances in each sample. The authors processed their data as follows. Decombinator V4 was used to annotate TCR sequences for V gene, J gene and CDR3. TCRs were defined as expanded if a significant change between any two time points was detected under a Poisson model with p below 0.0001. TCR abundances were normalised to the total number of TCRs sequenced per sample and expressed as counts per million. TRAV1-2 paired with TRAJ12, TRAJ20 or TRAJ33 defined MAIT TCRs, while TRAV10 paired with TRAJ18 defined iNKT TCRs. A search of VDJdb, accessed on 1 November 2021, was run for TCRs annotated to CMV, EBV and SARS-CoV-2, with TCRs annotated for multiple antigens excluded. The public reads were reanalyzed by TCRdb: fastp trimming at Q25, MiXCR alignment, in-frame beta chains only. Rows with a matching CDR3 protein are joined into one entry that keeps the most common DNA and genes. For this entry, the V and J calls and clone size follow TCRdb and not the study's own pipeline. The sample includes tens of thousands of distinct CDR3 sequences, with approximately 12% observed a single time. 4% to 5.5% of the sample is taken by the ten largest.

Including cysteine and phenylalanine, the CDR3 has 16 amino acids. The sequence is cut down to CDR3 DNA, 48 bases in frame from base 1. General study outcomes and caveats: Matching against VDJdb was skewed toward anti-spike CD8 responses, likely underestimated virus-specific expansions, and missed private and CD4 specificities.

The study was a case-control design nested within a healthcare worker cohort in London, UK, with weekly nasopharyngeal swab PCR tests and blood sampling. Healthcare workers were recruited between 23 and 31 March 2020, during the week of the UK lockdown, and were followed weekly for up to about 15 weeks. This clonotype has ten or more counts. It lacks a known antigen. No base quality values were provided; no much bigger clone lies one nucleotide off. This TCR was sampled from an adult who was a healthcare worker with PCR-confirmed SARS-CoV-2 infection or an uninfected control (not recorded which). The chain joins TRBV21-1 to TRBJ2-7; the table's TRBD1 call for D was not verified on the DNA. TRBV21-1 is a documented pseudogene. The sequenced sample was whole blood. CDR3 sequence: CASSARLPPRGDEQYF. In nucleotide form, the sequence is TGTGCCAGCAGCGCTAGACTACCACCAAGGGGAGACGAGCAGTACTTC.